The entry below describes one T cell receptor (beta chain). Its antigen remains unknown. The trim removed 4 bases at V and 10 bases at J, leaving 9 bases unmatched. The CDR3 runs to 15 residues. Germline V gene lookup returns CDR1 LGHNA and CDR2 YNFKEQ. The sample originates from a study of T cell responses to AZD1222 COVID-19 vaccine. Some clones are missing from TCRdb's copy, which holds only in-frame ones; the method was immunoSEQ multiplex PCR. The sample holds fewer than 65,000 clones, 89% seen once. General study findings and limits: Reports indicate that nearly half of spike-specific TCRs are directed at unmutated variant regions. Possibly, clonal diversity was underestimated; donors were largely white British and included more females. Spike as a whole was targeted by vaccine-associated CD4 TCRs, dominant at 160-218 and 743-854. Two AZD1222 administrations were followed by greater Spike-specific TCR breadth and depth.

The clonotype was recovered from an adult who received the AZD1222 COVID-19 vaccine. The sequences come from peripheral blood, collected 28 days after the second AZD1222 dose. The chain recombines TRBV4-2 with TRBJ1-6, with 8 nucleotides matching TRBD1. The CDR3 DNA is TGTGCCAGCAGCCTCGCGACAGGGGTGCAATCACCCCTCCACTTT. This encodes CASSLATGVQSPLHF.